The clone carrying this T cell receptor (beta chain) was counted at least ten times. TCRdb recomputed calls from the RT-PCR reads with MiXCR, one row per CDR3 protein. The sample contains about 680,000 distinct CDR3 sequences, over 12% of which appear only once. The CDR3 covers 15 residues. The junction had 13 bases not matched to a gene; V was cut back by 7 bases and J by 5 bases. CDR1 is MNHEY and CDR2 is SVGAGI in the germline V gene. The sequencing input was memory CD4+ T cells from blood. This TCR was sampled from a female donor in good health, serving as a healthy control. The chain combines TRBV6-5 with TRBJ2-5; 7 positions agree with TRBD1. The CDR3 coding sequence is TGTGCCAGCAAAACTACAGGGGCCGGAAGGGAGACCCAGTACTTC. Translation: CASKTTGAGRETQYF.